This T cell receptor beta chain was obtained from a study of cytomegalovirus exposure and HLA in healthy donors. About this clone itself: Its antigen remains unknown.

With V trimmed by 0 bases and J by 8 bases, 10 bases remained unmatched. CDR3 length equals 16 residues. CDR1 is SGHRS and CDR2 is YFSETQ in the germline V gene. Primers: 60 Vbeta forward and 13 Jbeta reverse. Assay used: immunoSEQ multiplex PCR; TCRdb lists only in-frame clones, some missing. This sample yields 90,000 to 120,000 clones, of which under 80% are seen a single time; 14% belongs to the top ten. The study's findings and limits: Later analysis suggested links between common viral pathogens and several top significant clusters.

This receptor was obtained from a woman aged 40 to 50 in good health and CMV-seropositive. Sequenced sample: PBMCs. This chain connects TRBV5-1 to TRBJ1-4; 7 positions agree with TRBD1. This chain's CDR3 is CASSLGGQPRAEKLFF. CDR3 coding DNA: TGCGCCAGCAGCTTGGGGGGACAGCCTCGGGCGGAAAAACTGTTTTTT.